This T cell receptor beta chain was documented in a study of T-cell reconstitution after alpha-beta-depleted transplantation in children. This clonotype was observed a few times. Germline CDR1 and CDR2: SGDLS and YYNGEE. This CDR3 has 12 residues. The V and J ends lost 4 bases and 15 bases, in that order; junction bases with no gene match: 9. Construction of the TCRbeta library involved unique molecular identifiers. TCRdb itself ran the PCR reads through MiXCR, one entry per CDR3 protein. The table lists 350,000 to 400,000 distinct CDR3 sequences, roughly 21% of them singletons, with 3.8% in the top ten.

The chain carries TRBV9 and TRBJ2-1; 8 nucleotides match TRBD2. Sequencing was performed on PBMCs from the stem cell graft donor, taken from the stem cell graft. The TCR was taken from a human donor who donated a stem cell graft to a child with acute myeloid leukemia. DNA of the CDR3: TGTGCCAGCAGCCCTGGTAGCGGGAAACCGTTCTTC. This gives the protein CASSPGSGKPFF.